This is a list of T cell receptor beta chains from one sample in a study of PD-1 blockade in classical Hodgkin lymphoma. The method was immunoSEQ multiplex PCR; TCRdb's version includes in-frame clones alone and lacks a portion of them. The sample includes 9,500 to 10,000 clones, roughly 75% of them seen just once. Here the sequenced sample was CD4+ T cells from blood, taken before the fourth cycle of nivolumab. These receptors all come from a human donor with classical Hodgkin lymphoma. CDR3s include the opening cysteine and the closing phenylalanine or tryptophan. Size tells how often a clone was seen (once, few, many) or the class of an expanded clone, and some rows leave it out.

j_gene: TRBJ2-7
v_gene: TRBV30
abundance: .
CDR3aa: CAWKFRSGAYEQYF

j_gene: TRBJ1-4
v_gene: TRBV23-1
abundance: .
CDR3aa: CASSLIDPSTNEKLFF

j_gene: TRBJ2-3
v_gene: TRBV6-5
abundance: .
CDR3aa: CASSYYEASDTQYF

j_gene: TRBJ2-3
v_gene: TRBV11-2
abundance: .
CDR3aa: CASSLRAGANTDTQYF

j_gene: TRBJ1-2
v_gene: TRBV7-2
abundance: .
CDR3aa: CASREGGINYGYTF

j_gene: TRBJ1-4
v_gene: TRBV28
abundance: .
CDR3aa: CASSPHQGFTEKLFF

j_gene: TRBJ1-1
v_gene: TRBV7-9
abundance: .
CDR3aa: CASSLTGGKTEAFF

j_gene: TRBJ1-1
v_gene: TRBV7-9
abundance: few
CDR3aa: CASAFDRMNTEAFF

j_gene: TRBJ1-4
v_gene: TRBV7-9
abundance: .
CDR3aa: CASSVRAANEKLFF

j_gene: TRBJ1-1
v_gene: TRBV28
abundance: .
CDR3aa: CASSPEDLKAFF

j_gene: TRBJ2-5
v_gene: TRBV2
abundance: .
CDR3aa: CASTPAGGWETQYF

j_gene: TRBJ1-6
v_gene: TRBV5-1
abundance: .
CDR3aa: CASTEGGYSPLHF

j_gene: TRBJ2-1
v_gene: TRBV5-1
abundance: .
CDR3aa: CASSLVGYYNEQFF

j_gene: TRBJ2-7
v_gene: TRBV5-1
abundance: few
CDR3aa: CASSLGGFGAEQYF

j_gene: TRBJ2-2
v_gene: TRBV5-1
abundance: .
CDR3aa: CASSSGTSGGLGELFF

j_gene: TRBJ1-1
v_gene: TRBV10-3
abundance: few
CDR3aa: CAISESQDLNTEAFF

j_gene: TRBJ2-2
v_gene: TRBV7-9
abundance: .
CDR3aa: CAGCGQTNTGELFF

j_gene: TRBJ1-4
v_gene: TRBV15
abundance: .
CDR3aa: CATSRKPPGQGTNEKLFF

j_gene: TRBJ1-2
v_gene: TRBV28
abundance: .
CDR3aa: CASSWTGSYGYTF

j_gene: TRBJ1-2
v_gene: TRBV4-1
abundance: few
CDR3aa: CASSAPEGGSYGYTF

j_gene: TRBJ1-2
v_gene: TRBV11-2
abundance: .
CDR3aa: CASSPRTGVYGYTF

j_gene: TRBJ2-5
v_gene: TRBV4-2
abundance: .
CDR3aa: CASSLRLAGEETQYF

j_gene: TRBJ1-1
v_gene: TRBV7-6
abundance: .
CDR3aa: CASSSGRTEAFF

j_gene: TRBJ2-1
v_gene: TRBV5-1
abundance: .
CDR3aa: CASSNIRGAGNEQFF

j_gene: TRBJ2-5
v_gene: TRBV19
abundance: .
CDR3aa: CASRVTGWAQETQYF

j_gene: TRBJ1-2
v_gene: TRBV19
abundance: .
CDR3aa: CASSEYRSGTDGYTF

j_gene: TRBJ2-4
v_gene: TRBV6-5
abundance: .
CDR3aa: CASSPREIKNIQYF

j_gene: TRBJ1-2
v_gene: TRBV6-1
abundance: .
CDR3aa: CASSVDRVRGYTF

j_gene: TRBJ1-2
v_gene: TRBV7-8
abundance: few
CDR3aa: CASSLGTASSYGYTF

j_gene: TRBJ2-5
v_gene: TRBV14
abundance: .
CDR3aa: CASSLNRETQYF

j_gene: TRBJ2-5
v_gene: TRBV7-2
abundance: .
CDR3aa: CASSWGGETQYF

j_gene: TRBJ1-2
v_gene: TRBV5-8
abundance: .
CDR3aa: CASSPGGEVGGYTF

j_gene: TRBJ2-1
v_gene: TRBV5-6
abundance: .
CDR3aa: CASSRNMRSSYNEQFF

j_gene: TRBJ1-2
v_gene: TRBV27
abundance: .
CDR3aa: CASSLAGHGYTF

j_gene: TRBJ1-4
v_gene: TRBV15
abundance: .
CDR3aa: CATSSLDRRNEKLFF

j_gene: TRBJ1-6
v_gene: TRBV4-1
abundance: .
CDR3aa: CASSQTFQGAANSPLHF

j_gene: TRBJ1-1
v_gene: TRBV2
abundance: .
CDR3aa: CASSSSGFTEAFF

j_gene: TRBJ2-1
v_gene: TRBV6-5
abundance: .
CDR3aa: CASALRGYDEQFF

j_gene: TRBJ2-1
v_gene: TRBV11-1
abundance: .
CDR3aa: CASSLARRGTYNEQFF

j_gene: TRBJ2-7
v_gene: TRBV7-6
abundance: .
CDR3aa: CASSLAGKYEQYF

j_gene: TRBJ1-1
v_gene: TRBV14
abundance: .
CDR3aa: CASSQNTEAFF

j_gene: TRBJ1-1
v_gene: TRBV11-3
abundance: .
CDR3aa: CASSPDGQNTEAFF

j_gene: TRBJ1-2
v_gene: TRBV10-3
abundance: .
CDR3aa: CAISASGTGDGYTF

j_gene: TRBJ1-3
v_gene: TRBV6-1
abundance: .
CDR3aa: CASSEIGTITGNTIYF

j_gene: TRBJ1-3
v_gene: TRBV28
abundance: .
CDR3aa: CASRPDRAGNTIYF

j_gene: TRBJ2-3
v_gene: TRBV14
abundance: once
CDR3aa: CASNRFGTDTQYF

j_gene: TRBJ2-2
v_gene: TRBV5-4
abundance: .
CDR3aa: CAGSISWTSGTGELFF

j_gene: TRBJ1-6
v_gene: TRBV6-5
abundance: .
CDR3aa: CASSRPGHSNSPLHF

j_gene: TRBJ1-2
v_gene: TRBV21-1
abundance: .
CDR3aa: CASSRTGDGYTF

j_gene: TRBJ2-5
v_gene: TRBV19
abundance: .
CDR3aa: CASSPQGTETQYF

j_gene: TRBJ2-2
v_gene: TRBV6-1
abundance: .
CDR3aa: CASILTGNTGELFF

j_gene: TRBJ1-5
v_gene: TRBV15
abundance: .
CDR3aa: CATSRDGTRNQPQHF